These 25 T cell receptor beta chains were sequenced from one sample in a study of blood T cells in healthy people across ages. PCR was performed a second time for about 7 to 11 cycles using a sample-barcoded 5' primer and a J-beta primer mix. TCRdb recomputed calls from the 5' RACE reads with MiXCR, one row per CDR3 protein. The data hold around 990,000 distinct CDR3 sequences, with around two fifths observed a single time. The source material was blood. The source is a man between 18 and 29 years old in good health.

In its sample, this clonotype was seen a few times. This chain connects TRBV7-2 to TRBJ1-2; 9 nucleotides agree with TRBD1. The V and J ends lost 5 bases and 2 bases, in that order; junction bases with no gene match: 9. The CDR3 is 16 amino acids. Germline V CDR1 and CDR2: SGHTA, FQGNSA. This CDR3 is CASSQRLGQGNYGYTF. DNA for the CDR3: TGTGCCAGCAGCCAAAGACTGGGACAGGGAAACTATGGCTACACCTTC.

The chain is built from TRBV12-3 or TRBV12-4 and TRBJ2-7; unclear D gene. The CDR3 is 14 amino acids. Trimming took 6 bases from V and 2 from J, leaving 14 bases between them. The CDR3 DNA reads TGTGCCAGCAGGTTCCTACAGAGAACCTACGAGCAGTACTTC. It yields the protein CASRFLQRTYEQYF.

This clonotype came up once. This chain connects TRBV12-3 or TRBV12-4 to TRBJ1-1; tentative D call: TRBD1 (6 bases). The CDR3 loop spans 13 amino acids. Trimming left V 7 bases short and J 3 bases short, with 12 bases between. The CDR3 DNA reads TGTGCCAGCAAGGGAGGACAGTACACTGAAGCTTTCTTT. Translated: CASKGGQYTEAFF.

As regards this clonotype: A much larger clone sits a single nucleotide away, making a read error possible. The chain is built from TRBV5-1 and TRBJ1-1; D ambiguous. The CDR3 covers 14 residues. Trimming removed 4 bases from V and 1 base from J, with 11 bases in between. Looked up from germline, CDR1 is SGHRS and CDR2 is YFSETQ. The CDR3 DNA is TGCGCCAGCAGCGTGGAGGGATGGAACACTGAAGCTTTCTTT. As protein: CASSVEGWNTEAFF. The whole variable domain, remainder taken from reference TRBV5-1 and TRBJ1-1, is KAGVTQTPRYLIKTRGQQVTLSCSPISGHRSVSWYQQTPGQGLQFLFEYFSETQRNKGNFPGRFSGRQFSNSRSEMNVSTLELGDSALYLCASSVEGWNTEAFFGQGTRLTVV.

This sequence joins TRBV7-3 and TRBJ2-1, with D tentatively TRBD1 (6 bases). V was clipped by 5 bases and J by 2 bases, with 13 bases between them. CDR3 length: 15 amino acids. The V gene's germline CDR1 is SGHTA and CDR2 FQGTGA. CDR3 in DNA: TGTGCCAGCAGCGCAGGGGTCCGTGCCTACAATGAGCAGTTCTTC. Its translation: CASSAGVRAYNEQFF.

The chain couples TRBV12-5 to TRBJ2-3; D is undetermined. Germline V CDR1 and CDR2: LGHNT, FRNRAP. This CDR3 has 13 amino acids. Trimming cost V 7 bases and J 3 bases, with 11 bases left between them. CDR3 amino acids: CASALGPTDTQYF. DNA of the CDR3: TGTGCTAGTGCCCTCGGACCGACAGATACGCAGTATTTT.

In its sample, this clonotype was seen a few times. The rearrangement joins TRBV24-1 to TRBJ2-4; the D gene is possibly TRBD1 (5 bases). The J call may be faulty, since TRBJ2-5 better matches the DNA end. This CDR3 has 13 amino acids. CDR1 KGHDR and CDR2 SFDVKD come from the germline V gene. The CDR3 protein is CAIPDRDDETQYF. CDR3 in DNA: TGTGCCATCCCTGACAGAGACGACGAGACCCAGTACTTC.

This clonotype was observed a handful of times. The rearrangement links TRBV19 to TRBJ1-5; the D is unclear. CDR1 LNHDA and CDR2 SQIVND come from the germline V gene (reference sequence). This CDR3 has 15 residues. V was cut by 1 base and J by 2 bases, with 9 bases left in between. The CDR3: CASSIVSGGNQPQHF. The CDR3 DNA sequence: TGTGCCAGTAGTATAGTCAGCGGGGGCAATCAGCCCCAGCATTTT.

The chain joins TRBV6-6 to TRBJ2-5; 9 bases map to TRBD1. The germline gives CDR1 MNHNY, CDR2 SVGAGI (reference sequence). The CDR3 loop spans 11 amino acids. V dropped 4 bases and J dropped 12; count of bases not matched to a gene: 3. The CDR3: CASSSGTGKYF. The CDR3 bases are TGTGCCAGCAGTTCGGGGACAGGGAAGTACTTC.

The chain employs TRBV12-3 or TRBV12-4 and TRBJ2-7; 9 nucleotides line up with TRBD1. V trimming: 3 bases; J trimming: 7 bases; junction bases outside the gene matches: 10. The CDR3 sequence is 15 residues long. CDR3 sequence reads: CASSFGTGLHNEQYF. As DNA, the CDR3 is TGTGCCAGCAGTTTTGGGACAGGGCTGCACAATGAGCAGTACTTC.

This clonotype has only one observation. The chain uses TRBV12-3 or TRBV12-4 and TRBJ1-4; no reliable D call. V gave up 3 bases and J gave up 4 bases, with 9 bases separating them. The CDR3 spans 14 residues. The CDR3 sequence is CASSFQGFNEKLFF. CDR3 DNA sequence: TGTGCCAGCAGTTTCCAAGGATTTAATGAAAAACTGTTTTTT.

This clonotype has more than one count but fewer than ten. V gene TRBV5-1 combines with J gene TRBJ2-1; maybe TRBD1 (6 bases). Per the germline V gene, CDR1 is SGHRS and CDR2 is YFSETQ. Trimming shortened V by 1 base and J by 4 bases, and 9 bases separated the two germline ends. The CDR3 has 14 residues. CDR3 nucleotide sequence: TGCGCCAGCAGCTTGAACAGGGAATACAATGAGCAGTTCTTC. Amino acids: CASSLNREYNEQFF.

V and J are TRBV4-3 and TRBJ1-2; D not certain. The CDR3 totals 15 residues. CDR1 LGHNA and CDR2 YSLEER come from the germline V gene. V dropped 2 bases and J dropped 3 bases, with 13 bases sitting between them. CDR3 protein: CASSQFQGFDYGYTF. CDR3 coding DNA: TGCGCCAGCAGCCAATTCCAAGGATTCGACTATGGCTACACCTTC.

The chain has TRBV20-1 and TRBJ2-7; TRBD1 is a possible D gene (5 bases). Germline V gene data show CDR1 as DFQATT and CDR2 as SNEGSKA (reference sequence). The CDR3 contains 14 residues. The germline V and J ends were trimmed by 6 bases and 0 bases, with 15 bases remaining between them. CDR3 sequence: CSARVQGSSYEQYF. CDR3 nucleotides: TGCAGTGCAAGGGTCCAGGGAAGCTCCTACGAGCAGTACTTC.

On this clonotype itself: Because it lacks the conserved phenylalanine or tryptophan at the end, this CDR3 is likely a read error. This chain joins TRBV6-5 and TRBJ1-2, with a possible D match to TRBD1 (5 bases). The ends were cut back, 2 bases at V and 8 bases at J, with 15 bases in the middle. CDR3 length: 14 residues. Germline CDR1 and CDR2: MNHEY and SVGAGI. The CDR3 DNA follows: TGTGCCAGCAGTTACAGAACCGGGGCAGGCGGCTACACCCTC. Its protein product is CASSYRTGAGGYTL.

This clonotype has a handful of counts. In nucleotides, the CDR3 is TGCAGTGCCAGGGTCGACTATGGCTACACCTTC. This translates into CSARVDYGYTF. J is TRBJ1-2 and V is TRBV20-1, with D possibly being TRBD1 (5 bases). Trimming removed 6 bases at V and 3 bases at J, with 8 bases between. CDR1 DFQATT and CDR2 SNEGSKA come from the germline V gene (reference sequence). CDR3 length: 11 amino acids.

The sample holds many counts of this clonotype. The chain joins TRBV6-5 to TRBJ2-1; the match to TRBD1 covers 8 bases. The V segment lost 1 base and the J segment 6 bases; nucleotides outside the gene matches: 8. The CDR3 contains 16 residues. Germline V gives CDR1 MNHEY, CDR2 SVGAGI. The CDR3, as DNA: TGTGCCAGCAGTTACTTACAGGGGGAGGAGGGCAATGAGCAGTTCTTC. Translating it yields CASSYLQGEEGNEQFF.

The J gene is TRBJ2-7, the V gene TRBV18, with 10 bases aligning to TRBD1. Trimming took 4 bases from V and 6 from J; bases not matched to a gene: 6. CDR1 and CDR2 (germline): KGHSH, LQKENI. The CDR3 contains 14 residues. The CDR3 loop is CASSLRQGAGEQYF. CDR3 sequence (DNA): TGTGCCAGCTCACTTAGACAGGGGGCAGGCGAGCAGTACTTC.

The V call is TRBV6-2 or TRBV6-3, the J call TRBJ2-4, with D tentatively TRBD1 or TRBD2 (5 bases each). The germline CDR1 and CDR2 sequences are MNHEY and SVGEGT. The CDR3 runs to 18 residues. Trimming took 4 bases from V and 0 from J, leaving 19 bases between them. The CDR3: CASSSRGDNTLAKNIQYF. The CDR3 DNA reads TGTGCCAGCAGTTCGCGAGGGGATAACACTCTAGCCAAAAACATTCAGTACTTC.

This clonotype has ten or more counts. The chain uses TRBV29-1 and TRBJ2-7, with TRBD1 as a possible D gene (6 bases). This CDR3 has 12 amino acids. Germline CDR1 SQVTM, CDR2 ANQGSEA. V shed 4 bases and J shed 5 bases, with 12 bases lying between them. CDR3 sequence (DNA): TGCAGCGTTGTAGTACAGGGTAACGAGCAGTACTTC. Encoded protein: CSVVVQGNEQYF.

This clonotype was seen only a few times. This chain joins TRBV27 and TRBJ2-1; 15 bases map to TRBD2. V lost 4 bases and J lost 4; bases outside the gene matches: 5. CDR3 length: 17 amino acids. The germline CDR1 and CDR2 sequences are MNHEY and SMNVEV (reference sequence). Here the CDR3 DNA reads TGTGCCAGCAGTTCCCTGGGACTAGCGGGGGGATACAATGAGCAGTTCTTC. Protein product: CASSSLGLAGGYNEQFF.

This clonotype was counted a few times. The CDR3 loop reads CASSGPGTGNNQPQHF. The DNA of the CDR3 is TGTGCCAGCAGCGGACCCGGGACAGGGAACAATCAGCCCCAGCATTTT. This chain links TRBV5-6 with TRBJ1-5, with 9 positions matching TRBD1. In germline, CDR1 is SGHDT, CDR2 YYEEEE. The CDR3 runs to 16 residues. The V and J ends lost 4 bases and 3 bases, in that order; junction bases with no gene match: 8.

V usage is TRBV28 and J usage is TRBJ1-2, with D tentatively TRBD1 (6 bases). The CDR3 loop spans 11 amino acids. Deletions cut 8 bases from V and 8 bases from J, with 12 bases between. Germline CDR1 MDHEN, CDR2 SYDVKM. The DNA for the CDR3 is TGTGCCAGCCTACAGGGCAGGGGCTACACCTTC. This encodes CASLQGRGYTF.

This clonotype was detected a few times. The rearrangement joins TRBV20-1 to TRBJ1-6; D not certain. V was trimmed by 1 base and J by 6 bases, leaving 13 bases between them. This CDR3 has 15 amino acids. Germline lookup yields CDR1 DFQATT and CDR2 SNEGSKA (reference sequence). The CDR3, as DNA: TGCAGTGCTAGAGTTGGACGGACCCTTAATTCACCCCTCCACTTT. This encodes CSARVGRTLNSPLHF.

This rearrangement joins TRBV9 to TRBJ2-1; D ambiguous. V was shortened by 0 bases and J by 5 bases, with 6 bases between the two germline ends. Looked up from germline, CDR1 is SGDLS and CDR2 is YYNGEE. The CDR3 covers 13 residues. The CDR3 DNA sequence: TGTGCCAGCAGCGTAGACATACACAATGAGCAGTTCTTC. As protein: CASSVDIHNEQFF.